This T cell receptor beta chain comes out of a study of molecular identifiers for immune sequencing clone quantification. This clonotype was counted many times. Its antigen is unidentified. Methods described previously, with TCR primers listed, were used for bulk TCR libraries. TCRdb reprocessed the PCR reads via MiXCR and lists one record per CDR3 protein. The sample has more than 85,000 distinct CDR3 sequences; under 40% are singletons. Study-level points and caveats: Spiked Jurkat TCR RNA equivalent to one cell was reportedly detectable in about 900,000 naive cells.

Sorted naive CD8 T cells were those defined as CD8+CD4-CCR7+CD45RA+. Germline V gives CDR1 SEHNR, CDR2 FQNEAQ (reference sequence). The CDR3 length is 12 residues. Trimming removed 5 bases at V and 6 bases at J, with 10 bases between. The TCR comes from a human donor in good health. Some libraries in this study had Jurkat cell RNA spiked in. Sequenced: naive CD8+ T cells from blood, with Jurkat cell RNA spiked in. Subset reported: FACS-sorted CD8+CD4-CCR7+CD45RA+ naive T cells. This sequence joins TRBV7-9 and TRBJ1-1; D gene uncertain. The CDR3 protein is CASSIYTPEAFF. The CDR3 DNA follows: TGTGCCAGCAGCATTTACACGCCTGAAGCTTTCTTT. Full variable domain (missing parts from reference TRBV7-9 and TRBJ1-1): DTGVSQNPRHKITKRGQNVTFRCDPISEHNRLYWYRQTLGQGPEFLTYFQNEAQLEKSRLLSDRFSAERPKGSFSTLEIQRTEQGDSAMYLCASSIYTPEAFFGQGTRLTVV.